The 16 T cell receptor beta chains presented below share a single source sample, sequenced in a study of shared clonotypes between healthy human individuals. Sequencing used immunoSEQ multiplex PCR; TCRdb keeps in-frame clones, though not all of them. Here the sample spans some 2,500,000 clones, roughly 93% being singletons. Sequencing was done on a sample of naive CD4+ T cells from PBMCs. As to subset: CD45RA+ positively selected. The receptors were sampled from a man younger than 30 in good health. Some clones in this sample may be carry-over from other donors' samples.

CDR3 sequence (DNA): TGTGCCAGCAGTGAAGCCGCAGCGAGCTCTGGAAACACCATATATTTT. Translation: CASSEAAASSGNTIYF. The V and J genes are TRBV6-1 and TRBJ1-3; no clear D gene. In germline, CDR1 is MNHNS, CDR2 SASEGT. This CDR3 is built from 16 residues. Trimming left V 0 bases short and J 0 bases short, with 9 bases between.

J is TRBJ1-2 and V is TRBV27, with D perhaps matching TRBD1 (6 bases). Germline V gene data show CDR1 as MNHEY and CDR2 as SMNVEV (reference sequence). The V and J ends lost 3 bases and 5 bases respectively, with 28 bases between them. CDR3 length: 19 amino acids. The CDR3 spells CASSLNPHVSGAGTYGYTF. The CDR3, as DNA: TGTGCCAGCAGTTTGAATCCCCACGTGAGCGGGGCAGGGACATATGGCTACACCTTC.

A word on this clone: Other DNA sequences in the same sample also yield this CDR3. The gene calls are TRBV2 and TRBJ1-1, with 9 bases identical to TRBD1. V gave up 5 bases and J gave up 5 bases; unmatched junction bases: 3. The CDR3 runs 13 residues. CDR1 SNHLY and CDR2 FYNNEI come from the germline V gene. Here the CDR3 DNA reads TGTGCCAGCAGTACAGACAGGGGGACTGAAGCTTTCTTT. It codes for CASSTDRGTEAFF.

This chain joins TRBV5-1 and TRBJ2-3; perhaps D is TRBD1 or TRBD2 (5 bases each). CDR3 length: 15 residues. The germline V gene encodes CDR1 SGHRS and CDR2 YFSETQ. V was cut by 4 bases and J by 4 bases, with 16 bases left in between. The CDR3 sequence: CASSNPRERADTQYF. The CDR3 bases are TGCGCCAGCAGCAACCCCAGGGAGAGGGCAGATACGCAGTATTTT.

The V call is TRBV7-9, the J call TRBJ1-1, with 9 positions matching TRBD1. V lost 5 bases and J lost 5; bases outside the gene matches: 15. Germline V gives CDR1 SEHNR, CDR2 FQNEAQ (reference sequence). CDR3 size: 17 residues. The CDR3 spells CASSGAGDRGRRTEAFF. The CDR3 coding sequence is TGTGCCAGCAGCGGGGCGGGTGACAGGGGGAGACGAACTGAAGCTTTCTTT. The full variable domain, with the rest looked up from reference TRBV7-9 and TRBJ1-1, is DTGVSQNPRHKITKRGQNVTFRCDPISEHNRLYWYRQTLGQGPEFLTYFQNEAQLEKSRLLSDRFSAERPKGSFSTLEIQRTEQGDSAMYLCASSGAGDRGRRTEAFFGQGTRLTVV.

V gene TRBV5-1 combines with J gene TRBJ1-1, with D unclear. From germline, CDR1 is SGHRS and CDR2 YFSETQ. V was clipped by 3 bases and J by 2 bases, with 8 bases between them. This CDR3 is built from 13 residues. As DNA, the CDR3 is TGCGCCAGCAGCTATTTGGGAAACACTGAAGCTTTCTTT. This gives the protein CASSYLGNTEAFF.

In DNA form, the CDR3 reads TGTGCCAGCAGCCAAGGTCGGAGTTGGGATACGCAGTATTTT. It codes for CASSQGRSWDTQYF. V and J are TRBV4-2 and TRBJ2-3; D unclear. Germline V gives CDR1 LGHNA, CDR2 YNFKEQ. Deletions cut 1 base from V and 6 bases from J, with 11 bases between. The CDR3 spans 14 residues.

The chain has TRBV7-9 and TRBJ1-4; D is ambiguous. This CDR3 has 16 amino acids. With 2 bases removed from V and 0 bases from J, the gap between germline ends came to 10 bases. Germline V gene data show CDR1 as SEHNR and CDR2 as FQNEAQ (reference sequence). The CDR3 DNA sequence: TGTGCCAGCAGCTTATCTGGATCTACAACTAATGAAAAACTGTTTTTT. This encodes CASSLSGSTTNEKLFF.

The chain couples TRBV28 to TRBJ2-1; D unclear. CDR1 is MDHEN, CDR2 SYDVKM, per germline. CDR3 size: 11 residues. Trimming stripped 5 bases from V and 10 bases from J, with 9 bases between. CDR3 DNA: TGTGCCAGCAGTCGAGAAGTGGAGCAGTTCTTC. Protein product: CASSREVEQFF.

CDR3 in amino acids: CASGSLGPYGYTF. The DNA of the CDR3 is TGTGCCAGCGGGTCCCTGGGGCCCTATGGCTACACCTTC. This chain connects TRBV28 to TRBJ1-2; D might be TRBD1 (5 bases). V lost 8 bases and J 4 bases, leaving 14 bases between the germline ends. The CDR3 is 13 residues long. Germline V gives CDR1 MDHEN, CDR2 SYDVKM.

The gene calls are TRBV19 and TRBJ2-2; D perhaps matches TRBD1 (6 bases). The CDR3 totals 15 residues. V shed 5 bases and J shed 4 bases, with 14 bases lying between them. Germline loops: CDR1 LNHDA, CDR2 SQIVND (reference sequence). In nucleotides, the CDR3 is TGTGCCAGTAGTCAACCGGGACAACTCACCGGGGAGCTGTTTTTT. Amino acids: CASSQPGQLTGELFF.

The chain carries TRBV5-6 and TRBJ2-7, with D perhaps TRBD2 (7 bases). The V end lost 5 bases, the J end lost 5 bases, and 17 bases lay between the germline ends. Germline CDR1 is SGHDT and CDR2 is YYEEEE. CDR3 length equals 14 residues. CDR3 amino acids: CASSNAWGGDEQYF. DNA for the CDR3: TGTGCCAGCAGTAACGCTTGGGGGGGCGACGAGCAGTACTTC.

The DNA of the CDR3 is TGTGCCAGTCAGGGGGCCCCGGGGGGAAACACCATATATTTT. Translating gives CASQGAPGGNTIYF. The V and J genes are TRBV7-3 and TRBJ1-3; 8 bases match TRBD1. The CDR3 extends over 14 amino acids. Looked up from germline, CDR1 is SGHTA and CDR2 is FQGTGA. With V trimmed by 9 bases and J by 4 bases, 8 bases remained unmatched.

As regards this clone: Other DNA variants within this sample encode the same CDR3. This chain's CDR3 is CASSLDGSRGETQYF. The CDR3 bases are TGCGCCAGCAGCTTGGATGGCAGCAGGGGAGAGACCCAGTACTTC. This chain uses TRBV5-1 with TRBJ2-5, with D perhaps matching TRBD1 (6 bases). Trimming pared 0 bases from V and 4 bases from J, leaving 13 bases between. CDR1 is SGHRS and CDR2 is YFSETQ in the germline V gene. The CDR3 loop spans 15 amino acids.

This sequence joins TRBV7-6 and TRBJ2-1; D not resolved. CDR1 SGHVS and CDR2 FNYEAQ come from the germline V gene. This CDR3 contains 13 residues. V gave up 1 base and J gave up 10 bases, with 11 bases separating them. The CDR3 nucleotides are TGTGCCAGCAGCTTAGACCCCCTGACAGAGCAGTTCTTC. Translated, it gives CASSLDPLTEQFF.

The chain links TRBV19 to TRBJ1-1; the match to TRBD1 covers 9 bases. The CDR3 is 14 residues long. Germline V gene data show CDR1 as LNHDA and CDR2 as SQIVND (reference sequence). V shed 6 bases and J 9 bases; nucleotides not matched to a gene: 11. CDR3 sequence reads: CASSTTGGRHQAFF. The CDR3 DNA is TGTGCCAGTAGCACAACAGGGGGCAGGCATCAAGCTTTCTTT.